The sequence of this TCR beta chain was determined in a study of OX40 agonist ivuxolimab in advanced cancers. The assay was immunoSEQ multiplex PCR, and TCRdb's table has in-frame clones only and misses some. Found here are about 52,000 clones, 75% to 90% of them singletons; the top ten hold roughly 12%. Per the germline V gene, CDR1 is SNHLY and CDR2 is FYNNEI. The V end was cut by 1 base, the J end by 7 bases, with 8 bases between. The CDR3 extends over 13 amino acids. Source: CD4+ or CD8+ T cells sorted from blood, taken in a trial of the OX40 agonist ivuxolimab. V and J are TRBV2 and TRBJ2-1; D unresolved. The source of this sequence is an adult with an advanced solid tumor such as melanoma, head and neck, liver or kidney cancer. This CDR3 reads CASSEGHGNEQFF. In nucleotides, the CDR3 is TGTGCCAGCAGTGAAGGGCACGGGAATGAGCAGTTCTTC.